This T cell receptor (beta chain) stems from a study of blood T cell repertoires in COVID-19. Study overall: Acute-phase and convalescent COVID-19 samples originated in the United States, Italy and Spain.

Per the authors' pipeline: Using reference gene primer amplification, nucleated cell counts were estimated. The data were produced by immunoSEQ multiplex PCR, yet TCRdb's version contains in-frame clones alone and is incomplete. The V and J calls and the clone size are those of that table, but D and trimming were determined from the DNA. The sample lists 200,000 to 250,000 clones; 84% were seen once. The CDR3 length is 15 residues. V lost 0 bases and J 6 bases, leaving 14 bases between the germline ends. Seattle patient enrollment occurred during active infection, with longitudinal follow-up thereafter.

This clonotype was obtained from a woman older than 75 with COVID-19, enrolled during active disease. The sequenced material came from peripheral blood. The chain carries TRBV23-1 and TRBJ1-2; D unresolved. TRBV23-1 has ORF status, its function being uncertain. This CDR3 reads CASSQSCPREDGYTF. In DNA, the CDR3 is TGCGCCAGCAGTCAATCCTGCCCGCGGGAGGATGGCTACACCTTC.